The clone carrying this T cell receptor beta chain was counted ten times or more. No antigen is known for it. The data were taken from a study of T cells in Graves' hyperthyroidism and ophthalmopathy. Broader study findings: Among clonotypes expanded in thyroid above 0.001, most were also found in blood.

TCR beta CDR3 region amplification was performed from RNA transcripts. RT-PCR in the first round (using the HTBI primer set) targeted the TCR CDR3. Using its own MiXCR run on the multiplex PCR reads, TCRdb lists one record per CDR3 protein. The sample contains roughly 290,000 distinct CDR3 sequences, 12% to 15% of which appear only once. The germline V and J ends were trimmed by 4 bases and 8 bases, with 6 bases remaining between them. The CDR3 consists of 12 residues. CDR1 KGHSH and CDR2 LQKENI come from the germline V gene. Sequencing was performed on blood. The chain carries TRBV18 and TRBJ1-6; maybe TRBD1 (6 bases). The clonotype comes from a woman between 40 and 50 years old with Graves' hyperthyroidism. CDR3: CASSRGHSPLHF. The CDR3 DNA reads as TGTGCCAGCTCACGGGGGCATTCACCCCTCCACTTT.